These T cell receptor beta chains were read from a single sample in a study of blood T cell repertoires in COVID-19. Data came from immunoSEQ multiplex PCR; TCRdb stores just in-frame clones and leaves some out. Of approximately 260,000 clones in the sample, around 91% were seen once. The sample was peripheral blood. The receptors originated from a woman aged 55-75 years with COVID-19, enrolled during active disease. Both conserved end residues are part of each CDR3. Fields, in order: V gene, J gene, clone size, D gene, CDR3 DNA, CDR3 protein. A D gene is named only where the DNA matches it firmly. A clone size is listed for some rows: how often the clone was seen (once, few, many), or a class if it is expanded.

>TRBV5-1|TRBJ2-1|.|.
TGCGCCAGCAGCTTGGGCACAGCTACCCGGGGGAATGAGCAGTTCTTC
CASSLGTATRGNEQFF
>TRBV7-9|TRBJ1-2|.|.
TGTGCCAGCAGCTTAGGCCAGGGTACTGGCTACACCTTC
CASSLGQGTGYTF
>TRBV7-6|TRBJ2-5|.|TRBD1
TGTGCCAGCAGCCCTAGGGGGGACAGGGGATATGTAGAGACCCAGTACTTC
CASSPRGDRGYVETQYF
>TRBV15|TRBJ2-5|.|.
TGTGCCACCAGCAAGCCGGCAGGAGAGACCCAGTACTTC
CATSKPAGETQYF
>TRBV5-8|TRBJ2-7|.|.
TGTGCCAGCAGCTTGCAGGGCTCAATATCCTACGAGCAGTACTTC
CASSLQGSISYEQYF
>TRBV19|TRBJ1-5|.|TRBD1
TGTGCCAGTAGCCCCAGGGGGCAGGGCAATCAGCCCCAGCATTTT
CASSPRGQGNQPQHF
>TRBV12-3/TRBV12-4|TRBJ1-1|.|.
TGTGCCAGCATAAGGGGGGGTAACACTGAAGCTTTCTTT
CASIRGGNTEAFF
>TRBV5-1|TRBJ1-1|.|.
TGCGCCAGCAGCTTGGAAGTGGGAGCCACTGAAGCTTTCTTT
CASSLEVGATEAFF
>TRBV14|TRBJ1-3|.|.
TGTGCCAGCAGCCCGAGGATAGGGGTCTCTGGAAACACCATATATTTT
CASSPRIGVSGNTIYF
>TRBV12-5|TRBJ1-1|.|.
TGTGCTAGTGGTTTGACTCGACAACAGGGATTGAACACTGAAGCTTTCTTT
CASGLTRQQGLNTEAFF
>TRBV7-2|TRBJ2-3|.|TRBD2
TGTGCCAGCAGCTCTCGGACTAGCGGGGGCACAGATACGCAGTATTTT
CASSSRTSGGTDTQYF
>TRBV9|TRBJ2-5|.|.
TGTGCCAGCAGCGCGAGCACAGGCCTAGGCGAGACCCAGTACTTC
CASSASTGLGETQYF
>TRBV2|TRBJ2-7|.|.
TGTGCCAGCAGTGAACTAGGCTACGAGCAGTACTTC
CASSELGYEQYF
>TRBV10-1|TRBJ1-2|.|.
TGCGCCAGCAGTGAGAATCGGACAACTTATGGCTACACCTTC
CASSENRTTYGYTF
>TRBV4-1|TRBJ1-2|.|.
TGCGCCAGCAGCCAAGAGGGGGCGTCGGGCTACACCTTC
CASSQEGASGYTF
>TRBV25-1|TRBJ1-1|once|.
TGTGCCAGCCTGGGACAGAACACTGAAGCTTTCTTT
CASLGQNTEAFF
>TRBV5-8|TRBJ2-1|.|TRBD2
TGTGCCAGCAGCTTGGCACTAGCGCGTTCCTACAATGAGCAGTTCTTC
CASSLALARSYNEQFF
>TRBV18|TRBJ2-1|.|.
TGTGCCAGCTCACCCCAGGGATGGAAGAGCTCCTACAATGAGCAGTTCTTC
CASSPQGWKSSYNEQFF
>TRBV18|TRBJ2-7|once|.
TGTGCCAGCTCCGACCCGCGGTCCCCCAATCGGGAGCAGTACTTC
CASSDPRSPNREQYF
>TRBV5-1|TRBJ1-3|.|TRBD1
TGCGCCAGCAGCCCACAGGGGTATATTGGAAACACCATATATTTT
CASSPQGYIGNTIYF
>TRBV3-1/TRBV3-2|TRBJ1-4|once|TRBD1
TGTGCCAGCAGCCGTAGGGGGCAGTGGGAAAAACTGTTTTTT
CASSRRGQWEKLFF
>TRBV27|TRBJ1-1|.|.
TGTGCCAGCAGTTGGGGCGGTGTCCAGAACACTGAAGCTTTCTTT
CASSWGGVQNTEAFF
>TRBV7-9|TRBJ1-4|.|.
TGTGCCAGCACCTCCCGCGGGGGTTTGCGGGAAAAACTGTTTTTT
CASTSRGGLREKLFF
>TRBV29-1|TRBJ2-2|.|TRBD1
TGCAGCGTGGCCAGGGGGCCCGTCGGGGAGCTGTTTTTT
CSVARGPVGELFF
>TRBV7-2|TRBJ1-1|.|TRBD1
TGTGCCAGCAGCCCAAGGACAGGGGGCGAATCTTTCTTT
CASSPRTGGESFF
>TRBV18|TRBJ2-7|.|.
TGTGCCAGCTCACCACGGCGGGATTCCTACGAGCAGTACTTC
CASSPRRDSYEQYF
>TRBV7-6|TRBJ1-2|.|.
TGTGCCAGCAGCCCTTGGAGACCGACGGACTATGGCTACACCTTC
CASSPWRPTDYGYTF
>TRBV3-1/TRBV3-2|TRBJ1-6|.|.
TGTGCCAGCAGCCAGAACCAGGGCACCCTCCACTTT
CASSQNQGTLHF
>TRBV6-5|TRBJ1-5|.|TRBD1
TGTGCCAGCAGCACCGGGACAGGGGGCAATCAGCCCCAGCATTTT
CASSTGTGGNQPQHF
>TRBV28|TRBJ2-6|.|.
TGTGCCAGCAGTACGTTTGGGGGGTCTGGGGCCAACGTCCTGACTTTC
CASSTFGGSGANVLTF
>TRBV5-1|TRBJ1-3|once|TRBD1
TGCGCCAGCAGCTCGGAGACAGGGGGCTCTGGAAACACCATATATTTT
CASSSETGGSGNTIYF
>TRBV5-1|TRBJ1-2|once|.
TGCGCCAGCAGCTTGGCCGAGGGAGGGTTGATTAATTATGGCTACACCTTC
CASSLAEGGLINYGYTF
>TRBV9|TRBJ1-2|.|TRBD1
TGTGCCAGCAGCCCGGGGACAGGGGGGTATGGCTACACCTTC
CASSPGTGGYGYTF
>TRBV20-1|TRBJ1-1|.|.
TGCAGTGCTAGTCGGGGACTGGGAAGAGGAACTGAAGCTTTCTTT
CSASRGLGRGTEAFF
>TRBV7-9|TRBJ1-3|.|.
TGTGCCAGCAGCTTTGGAGTGGGAGTCGGTGGAAACACCATATATTTT
CASSFGVGVGGNTIYF
>TRBV5-4|TRBJ1-1|.|.
TGTGCCAGCTCACAGATTAACACTGAAGCTTTCTTT
CASSQINTEAFF
>TRBV7-9|TRBJ1-2|.|TRBD1
TGTGCCAGCAGCCCCATCCCGGGACAGGGTATGGGGTATGGCTACACCTTC
CASSPIPGQGMGYGYTF
>TRBV27|TRBJ2-5|.|.
TGTGCCAGCAGTTTGAGGTACCAAGAGACCCAGTACTTC
CASSLRYQETQYF
>TRBV6-4|TRBJ2-3|.|TRBD2
TGTGCCAGCAGTGGACTAGCGGGGGGCACAGATACGCAGTATTTT
CASSGLAGGTDTQYF
>TRBV11-2|TRBJ2-1|once|.
TGTGCCAGCAGCAAGTCCGGGAATGAGCAGTTCTTC
CASSKSGNEQFF
>TRBV19|TRBJ1-1|.|.
TGTGCCAGTAGTATCGATGGGCCACGCACTGAAGCTTTCTTT
CASSIDGPRTEAFF
>TRBV7-8|TRBJ2-1|few|TRBD1
TGTGCCAGCAGCTTAGGTTGGGGACAGGCCACTAATGAGCAGTTCTTC
CASSLGWGQATNEQFF
>TRBV28|TRBJ1-4|.|.
TGTGCCAGCAGTTTATCAGGGGCGAATGAAAAACTGTTTTTT
CASSLSGANEKLFF
>TRBV5-1|TRBJ2-1|.|TRBD2
TGCGCCAGCAGCTCAGGACTAGCGGGCTACAATGAGCAGTTCTTC
CASSSGLAGYNEQFF
>TRBV6-5|TRBJ1-2|few|.
TGTGCCAGCAAAACCCGCTCGGGGGACTATGGCTACACCTTC
CASKTRSGDYGYTF
>TRBV4-3|TRBJ1-1|.|.
TGCGCCAGCAGCCAAGATAGCGGTAGCTCCACTGAAGCTTTCTTT
CASSQDSGSSTEAFF
>TRBV7-2|TRBJ1-2|once|.
TGTGCCAGCAGCTTAGATTTAGGTGGAGGGAATGGCTACACCTTC
CASSLDLGGGNGYTF